These 32 T cell receptor beta chains originate from one sample sequenced in a study of T cell changes during pregnancy in multiple sclerosis. The table came from immunoSEQ multiplex PCR; TCRdb's copy has only in-frame clones and leaves some out. The sample lists approximately 37,000 clones, about 88% occurring once. Source: CD8+ T cells from peripheral blood mononuclear cells, taken in the first trimester of pregnancy. These receptors came from a female donor with multiple sclerosis, enrolled in a pregnancy study.

J is TRBJ1-2 and V is TRBV9, with TRBD1 identical over 8 bases. The CDR3 runs to 13 residues. Trimming at V came to 3 bases and at J to 5 bases, leaving 3 bases not matched to a gene. Germline V gene data show CDR1 as SGDLS and CDR2 as YYNGEE. CDR3 amino acids: CASSARQGYGYTF. The CDR3 DNA reads as TGTGCCAGCAGCGCCAGACAGGGGTATGGCTACACCTTC.

The J gene is TRBJ1-6, the V gene TRBV7-8, with TRBD1 matching over 11 bases. This CDR3 has 19 residues. Germline V gene lookup returns CDR1 SGHVS and CDR2 FQNEAQ. J lost 7 bases, V lost 2 bases, and 13 bases had no gene match. The CDR3 spells CASSLLISGRDRGNSPLHF. The CDR3 nucleotides read TGTGCCAGCAGCTTATTGATTTCCGGCCGGGACAGGGGGAATTCACCCCTCCACTTT.

The V call is TRBV7-3, the J call TRBJ2-1; 10 bases map to TRBD2. This CDR3 spans 18 amino acids. Looked up from germline, CDR1 is SGHTA and CDR2 is FQGTGA. V lost 1 base and J lost 7; bases outside the gene matches: 13. In nucleotides, the CDR3 is TGTGCCAGCAGCTTAAAAGAATTTCCGGGACTAGCGTGGAATGAGCAGTTCTTC. Translating it yields CASSLKEFPGLAWNEQFF.

This clone turned up a few times. V usage is TRBV7-9 and J usage is TRBJ1-1, with D tentatively TRBD1 (5 bases). Germline-derived CDR1 and CDR2 are SEHNR and FQNEAQ (reference sequence). Trimming pared 5 bases from V and 0 bases from J, leaving 7 bases between. There are 13 residues in the CDR3. The CDR3 region has the DNA TGTGCCAGCAGCCCACAGGTGAACACTGAAGCTTTCTTT. Amino acids: CASSPQVNTEAFF.

V gene TRBV7-2 combines with J gene TRBJ1-1; tentatively, D is TRBD1 (5 bases). The V end was cut by 0 bases, the J end by 6 bases, with 11 bases between. The germline CDR1 and CDR2 sequences are SGHTA and FQGNSA. The CDR3 length is 14 residues. The CDR3 spells CASSLAGATAEAFF. The CDR3 DNA sequence: TGTGCCAGCAGCTTAGCGGGTGCGACAGCTGAAGCTTTCTTT.

The rearrangement joins TRBV15 to TRBJ2-1, with 9 bases lining up with TRBD2. V lost 0 bases to trimming and J lost 2 bases; unmatched junction nucleotides: 2. Germline V gene sequence: CDR1 LNHNV, CDR2 YYDKDF (reference sequence). CDR3 length: 16 residues. The CDR3 DNA is TGTGCCACCAGCAGAGAGCGGGGGGGAGCCTACAATGAGCAGTTCTTC. Translation: CATSRERGGAYNEQFF.

The chain recombines TRBV4-1 with TRBJ2-7; D perhaps matches TRBD2 (6 bases). CDR3 length: 14 amino acids. The germline V gene encodes CDR1 MGHRA and CDR2 YSYEKL. V lost 3 bases to trimming and J lost 3 bases, with 12 bases between them. The CDR3 DNA follows: TGCGCCAGCAGCCACCGGGACGGGGGCTACGAGCAGTACTTC. Encoded protein: CASSHRDGGYEQYF.

The chain couples TRBV7-9 to TRBJ1-3, with unresolved D. This CDR3 has 13 amino acids. CDR1 and CDR2 (germline): SEHNR, FQNEAQ (reference sequence). The germline V and J ends were trimmed by 6 bases and 4 bases, with 10 bases remaining between them. CDR3 sequence: CASRGRGGNTIYF. In nucleotides, the CDR3 is TGTGCCAGCAGAGGGCGCGGGGGAAACACCATATATTTT.

The gene calls are TRBV5-6 and TRBJ1-5, with a possible D match to TRBD1 (5 bases). The CDR3 runs to 13 residues. V lost 6 bases to trimming and J lost 7 bases, with 14 bases between them. Germline assignment: CDR1 SGHDT and CDR2 YYEEEE. In DNA form, the CDR3 reads TGTGCCAGCACCAGCGGGGGTTTGCAGCCCCAGCATTTT. Translating gives CASTSGGLQPQHF.

Only one count was recorded for this clone. This chain uses TRBV7-9 with TRBJ2-7; tentatively, D is TRBD1 (6 bases). The CDR3 extends over 14 amino acids. Germline V gene sequence: CDR1 SEHNR, CDR2 FQNEAQ (reference sequence). V was pared by 5 bases and J by 1 base, with 12 bases between. The CDR3 region has the DNA TGTGCCAGCAGCCAACAGGGTGGGTCCTACGAGCAGTACTTC. Its translation is CASSQQGGSYEQYF.

The chain carries TRBV9 and TRBJ1-2; no firm D call. The CDR3 totals 16 residues. From germline, CDR1 is SGDLS and CDR2 YYNGEE. V shed 0 bases and J shed 7 bases, with 19 bases lying between them. This chain's CDR3 is CASSVATEGTEGGYTF. CDR3 DNA sequence: TGTGCCAGCAGCGTAGCTACCGAGGGTACTGAGGGTGGCTACACCTTC.

The gene calls are TRBV19 and TRBJ1-2; D might be TRBD1 (5 bases). CDR3 length equals 16 residues. In germline, CDR1 is LNHDA, CDR2 SQIVND (reference sequence). V lost 7 bases to trimming and J lost 5 bases, with 23 bases between them. The CDR3 is CASTRTGKEGPYGYTF. For the CDR3, the DNA is TGTGCCAGTACCAGGACCGGGAAGGAGGGGCCTTATGGCTACACCTTC.

The chain carries TRBV6-4 and TRBJ2-3; TRBD2 aligns across 7 bases. V lost 2 bases, J lost 3 bases, and 2 bases stayed unmatched. CDR1 is MRHNA and CDR2 is SNTAGT in the germline V gene. CDR3 length equals 14 residues. Here the CDR3 reads CASSDRGETDTQYF. CDR3 sequence (DNA): TGTGCCAGCAGTGACCGGGGGGAGACAGATACGCAGTATTTT.

The chain links TRBV6-5 to TRBJ2-5; TRBD2 aligns across 7 bases. The CDR3 extends over 15 amino acids. Trimming cost V 6 bases and J 5 bases; bases outside gene matches: 12. CDR1 and CDR2 from the germline V gene are MNHEY and SVGAGI. CDR3 protein: CASRETSLVGETQYF. CDR3 nucleotide sequence: TGTGCCAGCAGGGAGACTAGCTTAGTGGGGGAGACCCAGTACTTC.

The gene calls are TRBV6-1 and TRBJ1-4, with TRBD1 as a possible D gene (5 bases). The germline V gene has CDR1 MNHNS and CDR2 SASEGT. The CDR3 totals 13 residues. V was clipped by 8 bases and J by 8 bases, with 15 bases between them. Here the CDR3 DNA reads TGTGCCAGCGGGGACTCCTGGAACGAAAAACTGTTTTTT. It specifies CASGDSWNEKLFF.

This clone was counted a single time. V gene TRBV2 combines with J gene TRBJ2-3, with 8 positions matching TRBD2. This CDR3 region has 12 residues. V was pared by 8 bases and J by 4 bases, with 2 bases of the junction left unmatched. In germline, CDR1 is SNHLY, CDR2 FYNNEI. The chain's CDR3 is CASRGGADTQYF. The DNA for the CDR3 is TGTGCCAGCCGGGGGGGGGCAGATACGCAGTATTTT.

This sequence joins TRBV10-3 and TRBJ2-1; 11 bases are shared with TRBD2. Trimming at V came to 10 bases and at J to 4 bases, leaving 6 bases not matched to a gene. There are 14 residues in the CDR3. Looked up from germline, CDR1 is ENHRY and CDR2 is SYGVKD. The DNA of the CDR3 is TGTGCCACCTGGGCTAGCGGGGGGTACAATGAGCAGTTCTTC. Protein product: CATWASGGYNEQFF.

V gene TRBV12-5 combines with J gene TRBJ2-5; TRBD1 agrees at 10 bases. CDR3 size: 15 residues. Germline assignment: CDR1 LGHNT and CDR2 FRNRAP. Unmatched junction bases numbered 5, after V lost 3 bases and J lost 4 bases. CDR3 protein: CASGFRGQGRETQYF. DNA of the CDR3: TGTGCTAGTGGTTTCAGGGGACAGGGGAGAGAGACCCAGTACTTC. Full variable domain (outside the CDR3, taken from reference TRBV12-5 and TRBJ2-5): DARVTQTPRHKVTEMGQEVTMRCQPILGHNTVFWYRQTMMQGLELLAYFRNRAPLDDSGMPKDRFSAEMPDATLATLKIQPSEPRDSAVYFCASGFRGQGRETQYFGPGTRLLVL.

This chain joins TRBV5-6 and TRBJ1-4; 7 positions agree with TRBD1. Germline V lookup: CDR1 SGHDT, CDR2 YYEEEE. There are 14 residues in the CDR3. The ends lost 4 bases at V and 8 bases at J; junction bases unmatched: 8. The CDR3 spells CASSLGTGVEKLFF. CDR3 nucleotides: TGTGCCAGCAGCCTGGGCACAGGGGTCGAAAAACTGTTTTTT. Full variable domain (remainder filled in from reference TRBV5-6 and TRBJ1-4): DAGVTQSPTHLIKTRGQQVTLRCSPKSGHDTVSWYQQALGQGPQFIFQYYEEEERQRGNFPDRFSGHQFPNYSSELNVNALLLGDSALYLCASSLGTGVEKLFFGSGTQLSVL.

The chain uses TRBV19 and TRBJ2-1; 8 bases fit TRBD2. Germline CDR1 LNHDA, CDR2 SQIVND (reference sequence). The CDR3 contains 15 residues. The trim removed 4 bases at V and 4 bases at J, leaving 6 bases unmatched. In DNA form, the CDR3 reads TGTGCCAGTAGTACTGGCGCGGGGGGTTACAATGAGCAGTTCTTC. Translation gives CASSTGAGGYNEQFF.

V usage is TRBV9 and J usage is TRBJ2-7; TRBD1 agrees at 9 bases. The CDR3 runs 17 residues. V lost 2 bases to trimming and J lost 5 bases; unmatched junction nucleotides: 14. CDR1 and CDR2 from the germline V gene are SGDLS and YYNGEE. The DNA for the CDR3 is TGTGCCAGCAGCGTCGCAGCCACCGGGACAGGGACCGACGAGCAGTACTTC. Amino acid sequence: CASSVAATGTGTDEQYF.

A single count supports this clone. This chain's CDR3 is CASSSGQTYEQYF. The CDR3 coding sequence is TGTGCCAGCAGCTCGGGACAGACCTACGAGCAGTACTTC. The chain links TRBV9 to TRBJ2-7, with 7 nucleotides matching TRBD1. V shed 4 bases, J shed 2 bases, and the junction held 3 bases outside the gene matches. Germline assignment: CDR1 SGDLS and CDR2 YYNGEE. The CDR3 loop spans 13 amino acids.

The J gene is TRBJ2-1, the V gene TRBV27; 12 nucleotides line up with TRBD2. V shed 3 bases, J shed 7 bases, and the junction held 7 bases outside the gene matches. The length of the CDR3 is 16 residues. Germline V gene data show CDR1 as MNHEY and CDR2 as SMNVEV (reference sequence). CDR3 coding DNA: TGTGCCAGCAGTTTCTGGGCTAGCGGGGGGGGGAATGAGCAGTTCTTC. Protein: CASSFWASGGGNEQFF.

The genes are TRBV4-1 and TRBJ1-5, with 10 positions matching TRBD1. CDR3 length: 17 residues. Trimming at V came to 0 bases and at J to 5 bases, leaving 7 bases not matched to a gene. CDR1 is MGHRA and CDR2 is YSYEKL in the germline V gene. The CDR3 DNA follows: TGCGCCAGCAGCCAAGATCAGGTCGGACAGGGGGATCAGCCCCAGCATTTT. This gives the protein CASSQDQVGQGDQPQHF.

This rearrangement joins TRBV12-5 to TRBJ2-5, with 11 bases fitting TRBD1. The germline V gene has CDR1 LGHNT and CDR2 FRNRAP. The CDR3 extends over 16 amino acids. With V trimmed by 3 bases and J by 1 base, 4 bases remained unmatched. CDR3 loop: CASGFGTGGIQETQYF. For the CDR3, the DNA is TGTGCTAGTGGTTTTGGGACAGGGGGTATCCAAGAGACCCAGTACTTC.

The DNA for the CDR3 is TGTGCCAGCAGCTTAGGGATCCTGGGGACAGGGAGTCGTAGCTATGGCTACACCTTC. Translating gives CASSLGILGTGSRSYGYTF. The chain has TRBV13 and TRBJ1-2; 9 bases map to TRBD1. Germline-derived CDR1 and CDR2 are PRHDT and FYEKMQ (reference sequence). J lost 4 bases, V lost 0 bases, and 15 bases had no gene match. The CDR3 sequence is 19 residues long.

This clone was detected only a few times. V and J are TRBV5-1 and TRBJ1-1, with D hard to call. Trimming shortened V by 7 bases and J by 1 base, and 8 bases separated the two germline ends. The CDR3 loop spans 12 amino acids. Germline V gene sequence: CDR1 SGHRS, CDR2 YFSETQ. The CDR3 sequence: CASSTRNTEAFF. The CDR3, as DNA: TGCGCCAGCTCTACGCGGAACACTGAAGCTTTCTTT.

The V call is TRBV25-1, the J call TRBJ1-5; D is uncertain. Trimming pared 3 bases from V and 9 bases from J, leaving 6 bases between. Germline V gene data show CDR1 as MGHDK and CDR2 as SYGVNS. The CDR3 sequence is 11 residues long. The CDR3 protein is CASSDSGPQHF. The CDR3 DNA follows: TGTGCCAGCAGTGACAGCGGGCCCCAGCATTTT.

This chain connects TRBV6-1 to TRBJ1-4; TRBD1 agrees at 10 bases. V dropped 3 bases and J dropped 6; count of bases not matched to a gene: 7. The CDR3 consists of 16 residues. Per germline, CDR1 MNHNS and CDR2 SASEGT. The CDR3 nucleotides are TGTGCCAGCAGTGAGGGGCCCGGGACAGGGGATGAAAAACTGTTTTTT. This gives the protein CASSEGPGTGDEKLFF.

The chain has TRBV7-2 and TRBJ2-1, with a tentative D call TRBD1 (6 bases). Germline CDR1 SGHTA, CDR2 FQGNSA. The V end was cut by 3 bases, the J end by 6 bases, with 12 bases between. The CDR3 extends over 14 amino acids. CDR3 DNA sequence: TGTGCCAGCAGCTTTCTACAGGGTACCAATGAGCAGTTCTTC. Its protein is CASSFLQGTNEQFF.

V usage is TRBV29-1 and J usage is TRBJ2-1; 8 bases match TRBD1. CDR1 SQVTM and CDR2 ANQGSEA come from the germline V gene. The CDR3 spans 14 residues. With V trimmed by 1 base and J by 4 bases, 3 bases remained unmatched. The CDR3 DNA sequence: TGCAGCGTTGAAGGGACAGGGCAATACAATGAGCAGTTCTTC. Residues: CSVEGTGQYNEQFF.

The chain employs TRBV9 and TRBJ1-1, with TRBD1 matching over 8 bases. V shed 3 bases, J shed 6 bases, and the junction held 10 bases outside the gene matches. The CDR3 extends over 15 amino acids. Germline V gives CDR1 SGDLS, CDR2 YYNGEE. The CDR3 nucleotides are TGTGCCAGCAGCGGGAGGACAGGGAGGGTAGCTGAAGCTTTCTTT. It encodes CASSGRTGRVAEAFF.